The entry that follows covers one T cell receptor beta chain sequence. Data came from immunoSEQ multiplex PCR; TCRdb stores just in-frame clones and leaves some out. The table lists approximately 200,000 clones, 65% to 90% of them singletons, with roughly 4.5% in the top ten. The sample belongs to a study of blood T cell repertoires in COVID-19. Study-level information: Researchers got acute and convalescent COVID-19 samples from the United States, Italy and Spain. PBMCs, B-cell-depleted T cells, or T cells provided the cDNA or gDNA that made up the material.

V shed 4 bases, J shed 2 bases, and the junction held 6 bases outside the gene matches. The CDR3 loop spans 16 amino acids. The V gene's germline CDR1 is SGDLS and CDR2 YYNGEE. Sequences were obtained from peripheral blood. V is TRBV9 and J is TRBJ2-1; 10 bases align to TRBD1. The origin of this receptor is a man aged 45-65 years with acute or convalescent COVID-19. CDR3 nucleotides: TGTGCCAGCAGCCTTGGGACAGGGGTGGCCTACAATGAGCAGTTCTTC. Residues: CASSLGTGVAYNEQFF.